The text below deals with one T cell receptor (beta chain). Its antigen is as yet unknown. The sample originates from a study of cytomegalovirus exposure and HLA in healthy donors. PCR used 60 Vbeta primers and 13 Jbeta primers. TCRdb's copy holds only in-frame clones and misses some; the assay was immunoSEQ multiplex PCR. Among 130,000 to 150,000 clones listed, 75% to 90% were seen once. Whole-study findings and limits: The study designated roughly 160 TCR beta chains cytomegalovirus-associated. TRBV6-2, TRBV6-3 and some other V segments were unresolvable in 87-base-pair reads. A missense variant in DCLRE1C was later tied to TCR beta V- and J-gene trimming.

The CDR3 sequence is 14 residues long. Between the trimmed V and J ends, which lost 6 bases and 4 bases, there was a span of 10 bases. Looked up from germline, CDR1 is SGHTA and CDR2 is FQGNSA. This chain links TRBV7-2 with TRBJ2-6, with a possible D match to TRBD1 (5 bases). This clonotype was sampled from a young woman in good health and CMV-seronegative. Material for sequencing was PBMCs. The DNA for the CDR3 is TGTGCCAGCAGAGGCAGGGTGGGGGCCAACGTCCTGACTTTC. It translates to CASRGRVGANVLTF.